Listed below are T cell receptor beta chains from one sample, sequenced in a study of somatic mutations in cytotoxic T cells in rheumatoid arthritis. TCRdb keeps only in-frame clones here, not all; method: immunoSEQ multiplex PCR. The profile shows almost 20,000 clones, approximately 87% of them singletons. Source material: CD8+ T cells sorted from blood. The source of these receptors is a man in his forties or fifties in good health. Both conserved end residues are part of each CDR3. The D gene is left open where the match is weak. Only some rows state a clone size, as once, few, many or a class for expanded clones.

j_call	v_call	d_call	clone_size	cdr3_nt	cdr3_aa
TRBJ2-7	TRBV28	TRBD2	-	TGTGCCAGCAGCTTGGGGAGCGGGAAAGCCTACGAGCAGTACTTC	CASSLGSGKAYEQYF
TRBJ2-3	TRBV11-2	-	-	TGTGCCAGCAGCCGAATCGCCGGGACATCGGGGCCAGATACGCAGTATTTT	CASSRIAGTSGPDTQYF
TRBJ2-3	TRBV27	TRBD2	-	TGTGCCAGCAGTTTATCAAGTAGCGGGAGAACAGATACGCAGTATTTT	CASSLSSSGRTDTQYF
TRBJ2-1	TRBV7-6	TRBD1	-	TGTGCCAGCAGCCTAGGACAGGAGTTCTACAATGAGCAGTTCTTC	CASSLGQEFYNEQFF
TRBJ2-5	TRBV7-6	TRBD1	-	TGTGCCAGCAGCACAGGGGGCGTGGAGACCCAGTACTTC	CASSTGGVETQYF
TRBJ1-1	TRBV5-5	-	-	TGTGCCAGCAGCTTGGTGTCTGGGGTCACTGAAGCTTTCTTT	CASSLVSGVTEAFF
TRBJ1-1	TRBV4-3	TRBD1	-	TGCGCCAGCAGCCACCGTACAGGGGCTGCAATGAACACTGAAGCTTTCTTT	CASSHRTGAAMNTEAFF
TRBJ2-7	TRBV10-1	TRBD2	-	TGCGCCAGCAGTCCTCGGGAGGAACTGGGCGAGCAGTACTTC	CASSPREELGEQYF
TRBJ2-1	TRBV28	TRBD2	-	TGTGCCAGCAGTTTACTGCGGGAGAGGGGCAATGAGCAGTTCTTC	CASSLLRERGNEQFF
TRBJ2-5	TRBV28	-	-	TGTGCCAGCAGTTTAGACACCGGACCACCCCAAGAGACCCAGTACTTC	CASSLDTGPPQETQYF
TRBJ2-7	TRBV29-1	-	-	TGCAGCGTTGAAGGGTCAGCTGGCGACGAGCAGTACTTC	CSVEGSAGDEQYF
TRBJ2-1	TRBV28	-	-	TGTGCCAGCAGTTTTATCAATGAGCAGTTCTTC	CASSFINEQFF
TRBJ1-5	TRBV7-8	TRBD1	-	TGTGCCAGCAGCTTTGGCAGGGGGCGCGTCAATCAGCCCCAGCATTTT	CASSFGRGRVNQPQHF
TRBJ2-3	TRBV4-3	-	-	TGCGCCAGCAGCCAAGCCCCACAGTGGGAAGGAGATACGCAGTATTTT	CASSQAPQWEGDTQYF
TRBJ2-7	TRBV27	-	-	TGTGCCAGCAGTTTACTTGGCACGTCCTACGAGCAGTACTTC	CASSLLGTSYEQYF
TRBJ1-1	TRBV27	TRBD1	-	TGTGCCAGCAGGCGAGACAGGGTTAACACTGAAGCTTTCTTT	CASRRDRVNTEAFF
TRBJ2-5	TRBV7-9	-	-	TGTGCCAGCGGATGGGGCCCGTACAATGGAGAGACCCAGTACTTC	CASGWGPYNGETQYF
TRBJ2-7	TRBV4-3	TRBD2	-	TGCGCCAGCAGCCAAGTGTGGCCTAGCGGGACCTACGAGCAGTACTTC	CASSQVWPSGTYEQYF
TRBJ2-7	TRBV27	-	-	TGTGCCAGCAGTACCCTTCGACAGGCCGTAAGCTCCTACGAGCAGTACTTC	CASSTLRQAVSSYEQYF
TRBJ2-1	TRBV9	TRBD2	-	TGTGCCAGCAGCGACGAAGCGGGAGGGATCAATGAGCAGTTCTTC	CASSDEAGGINEQFF
TRBJ1-1	TRBV7-9	-	-	TGTGCCAGCAGCTTAGCTCTGACAGAGAAGAACACTGAAGCTTTCTTT	CASSLALTEKNTEAFF
TRBJ2-5	TRBV28	TRBD2	-	TGTGCCAGCAGCCTACCCTCTATAGTGGGGACTAGCCTAGTTAAACAAGAGACCCAGTACTTC	CASSLPSIVGTSLVKQETQYF
TRBJ2-3	TRBV27	-	-	TGTGCCAGCAGTTTGGGGGCGGGAGACACAGATACGCAGTATTTT	CASSLGAGDTDTQYF
TRBJ1-5	TRBV4-1	-	-	TGCGCCAGCAGCCAAGCGAGAGGGGCAGGGAATCAGCCCCAGCATTTT	CASSQARGAGNQPQHF
TRBJ2-7	TRBV14	-	-	TGTGCCAGCAGCCCTTACCCCGGGGGCCTCGGGTACGAGCAGTACTTC	CASSPYPGGLGYEQYF
TRBJ1-2	TRBV27	TRBD1	-	TGTGCCAGCAGTTTATCGATCTCCGGACAGGCCTATGGCTACACCTTC	CASSLSISGQAYGYTF
TRBJ2-6	TRBV7-6	-	-	TGTGCCAGCAGCTTTGGGTTGGGGGGCACCTCTGGGGCCAACGTCCTGACTTTC	CASSFGLGGTSGANVLTF
TRBJ2-5	TRBV7-9	-	-	TGTGCCAGCAGCTTAGGTTCTGGCCCACAAGAGACCCAGTACTTC	CASSLGSGPQETQYF
TRBJ2-1	TRBV7-9	TRBD1	-	TGTGCCAGCAGCTCCCCGGGACAGGGGTACAATGAGCAGTTCTTC	CASSSPGQGYNEQFF
TRBJ2-3	TRBV9	-	-	TGTGCCAGCAGCGTGGCGGACACTTACACAGATACGCAGTATTTT	CASSVADTYTDTQYF
TRBJ1-4	TRBV11-2	-	-	TGTGCCAGCAGCTTAGATCACACAGGAAGGGGTGAAAAACTGTTTTTT	CASSLDHTGRGEKLFF
TRBJ1-5	TRBV4-3	-	-	TGCGCCAGCAGCCAAGATCTCGGGCAGCCCCAGCATTTT	CASSQDLGQPQHF
TRBJ2-5	TRBV28	TRBD1	-	TGTGCCAGCAGTCTCGGACAGGGACAAGAGACCCAGTACTTC	CASSLGQGQETQYF
TRBJ2-7	TRBV28	-	-	TGTGCCAGCAGTTTTTTTATTAGCGGAACCTACGAGCAGTACTTC	CASSFFISGTYEQYF
TRBJ2-7	TRBV19	-	-	TGTGCCAGTAGTATAGCCCCGGGCTCCTACGAGCAGTACTTC	CASSIAPGSYEQYF
TRBJ2-1	TRBV4-3	TRBD1	-	TGCGCCAGCAGCCAAGGGGACAGAAGCTCCTACAATGAGCAGTTCTTC	CASSQGDRSSYNEQFF
TRBJ2-5	TRBV28	TRBD1	-	TGTGCCAGCAGTGCCATGACAGGGGGCATTGGAGAGACCCAGTACTTC	CASSAMTGGIGETQYF
TRBJ2-1	TRBV27	-	-	TGTGCCAGCAGTCCCCGTTCGCTATCTGAGCAGTTCTTC	CASSPRSLSEQFF
TRBJ2-7	TRBV7-6	TRBD2	few	TGTGCCAGCTCGGAGCGGGAGATGTTGGAGCAGTACTTC	CASSEREMLEQYF
TRBJ1-2	TRBV27	-	-	TGTGCCAGCAGTTTATCGAGCGGGAACGGCTACACCTTC	CASSLSSGNGYTF
TRBJ2-1	TRBV5-4	TRBD2	-	TGTGCCAGCAGCCCACCGAGCGGGAGCTCCTACAATGAGCAGTTCTTC	CASSPPSGSSYNEQFF
TRBJ2-2	TRBV7-2	TRBD1	-	TGTGCCAGCAGCGATAAAGCCCGACAGGGAAACACCGGGGAGCTGTTTTTT	CASSDKARQGNTGELFF
TRBJ2-7	TRBV28	-	few	TGTGCCAGCAGCCCCGGTGGCGGATCCTACGAGCAGTACTTC	CASSPGGGSYEQYF
TRBJ2-1	TRBV6-1	TRBD2	-	TGTGCCAGCAGCGCTTTTAGCGGGAGCTACAATGAGCAGTTCTTC	CASSAFSGSYNEQFF
TRBJ1-3	TRBV6-5	-	-	TGTGCCAGCCGTATTCCATACGTATCTGGAAACACCATATATTTT	CASRIPYVSGNTIYF
TRBJ2-5	TRBV21-1	-	-	TGTGCCAGCAGCAAAGGAAGGGGATGGCGGGGAAAAGAGACCCAGTACTTC	CASSKGRGWRGKETQYF
TRBJ2-7	TRBV4-2	-	-	TGTGCCAGCAGCCTAGAGTTCACGGGGTTGGGGACCTACGAGCAGTACTTC	CASSLEFTGLGTYEQYF
TRBJ1-5	TRBV4-1	-	-	TGCGCCAGCAGCCAAGGCCCAGATCAGCCCCAGCATTTT	CASSQGPDQPQHF